The 5 T cell receptor beta chains in this list originate from one sample, sequenced in a study of T-cell memory formation after mild COVID-19. Each CDR3 protein is one row after TCRdb ran MiXCR on the 5' RACE reads. The profile shows 250,000 to 350,000 distinct CDR3 sequences, 15% to 20% of them singletons. Sequencing was performed on PBMCs or a T cell subset sorted from them (not recorded which). The receptors shown here come from a young man who had mild COVID-19 (a few samples of this study predate the infection). Cell type and time point are not known.

V and J are TRBV5-5 and TRBJ1-1; D may be TRBD1 (5 bases). V lost 4 bases and J 0 bases, leaving 13 bases between the germline ends. This CDR3 is built from 15 residues. The germline gives CDR1 SGHKS, CDR2 YYEKEE (reference sequence). CDR3 in amino acids: CASSQMGDLNTEAFF. CDR3 DNA sequence: TGTGCCAGCAGCCAAATGGGGGACCTGAACACTGAAGCTTTCTTT.

This clonotype was counted between two and nine times. The chain employs TRBV19 and TRBJ1-1; D not certain. CDR1 is LNHDA and CDR2 is SQIVND in the germline V gene (reference sequence). The CDR3 is 15 amino acids. With 3 bases removed from V and 3 bases from J, the gap between germline ends came to 14 bases. CDR3 residues: CASSIGPREDTEAFF. In DNA form, the CDR3 reads TGTGCCAGTAGTATTGGCCCAAGGGAGGACACTGAAGCTTTCTTT.

This clonotype was counted a few times. The V call is TRBV24-1, the J call TRBJ1-2; 7 bases agree with TRBD1. Looked up from germline, CDR1 is KGHDR and CDR2 is SFDVKD. This CDR3 is built from 17 residues. V lost 4 bases to trimming and J lost 7 bases; unmatched junction nucleotides: 17. The CDR3 nucleotides are TGTGCCACCAGTGACGAACCCCGAACAGGGGTACCCGTTGGCTACACCTTC. Amino acids: CATSDEPRTGVPVGYTF.

The rearrangement uses TRBV5-5 and TRBJ2-3; a weak D match, TRBD1 (5 bases). This CDR3 spans 13 amino acids. The germline CDR1 and CDR2 sequences are SGHKS and YYEKEE (reference sequence). Trimming cost V 4 bases and J 2 bases, with 8 bases left between them. The CDR3 protein is CASSRGFTDTQYF. The CDR3 DNA sequence: TGTGCCAGCAGCAGGGGATTCACAGATACGCAGTATTTT.

The J gene is TRBJ1-2, the V gene TRBV12-3 or TRBV12-4; D is possibly TRBD1 (6 bases). The CDR3 spans 12 residues. The V gene lost 7 bases and the J gene lost 12 bases, with 18 bases spanning the gap. The CDR3 coding sequence is TGTGCCAGCACCCTGGGGGGCAGGGGAGACACCTTC. Encoded protein: CASTLGGRGDTF.